This T cell receptor (beta chain) was sequenced for a study of blood T cell repertoires in COVID-19. Study-wide context: Samples of COVID-19 (acute and convalescent) were obtained from the United States, Italy and Spain.

TCRdb's copy holds only in-frame clones and misses some; the assay was immunoSEQ multiplex PCR. The data hold approximately 440,000 clones, with roughly 88% observed a single time. In Seattle, patients joined the study during active infection and were tracked longitudinally. The CDR3 consists of 13 residues. Looked up from germline, CDR1 is SQVTM and CDR2 is ANQGSEA. V was cut by 6 bases and J by 3 bases, with 12 bases left in between. The chain couples TRBV29-1 to TRBJ1-5; weak D call: TRBD1 (6 bases). The clonotype comes from a woman in her forties or fifties with COVID-19, enrolled during active disease. What was sequenced was peripheral blood. The CDR3 spells CSVLQGFNQPQHF. As DNA, the CDR3 is TGCAGCGTGCTTCAGGGGTTCAATCAGCCCCAGCATTTT.